Sequencing of this T cell receptor (beta chain) was carried out in a study of control samples from healthy donors and cancer patients. Method: immunoSEQ multiplex PCR; TCRdb's copy keeps in-frame clones and lacks some. This sample has about 110,000 clones, with 90% found just once. The CDR3 extends over 12 amino acids. The V and J ends lost 5 bases and 6 bases respectively, with 8 bases between them. In germline, CDR1 is MDHEN, CDR2 SYDVKM. Specimen: blood. The chain carries TRBV28 and TRBJ1-5, with D uncertain. The receptor was isolated from a human donor in good health. The donor label of this sample is uncertain. The DNA of the CDR3 is TGTGCCAGCAGTCCCGACATTCAGCCCCAGCATTTT. Translated, it gives CASSPDIQPQHF.